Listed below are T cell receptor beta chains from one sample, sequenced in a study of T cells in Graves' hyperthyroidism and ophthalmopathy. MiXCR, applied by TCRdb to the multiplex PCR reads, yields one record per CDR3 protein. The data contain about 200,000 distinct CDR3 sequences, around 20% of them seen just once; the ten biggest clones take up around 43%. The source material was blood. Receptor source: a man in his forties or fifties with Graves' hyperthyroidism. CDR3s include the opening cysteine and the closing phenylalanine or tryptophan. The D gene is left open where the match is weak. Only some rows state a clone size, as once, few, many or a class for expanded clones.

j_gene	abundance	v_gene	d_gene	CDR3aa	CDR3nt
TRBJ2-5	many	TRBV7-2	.	CASSLERIKETQYF	TGTGCCAGCAGCTTAGAAAGAATCAAAGAGACCCAGTACTTC
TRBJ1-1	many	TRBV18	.	CASSDQKNTEAFF	TGTGCCAGCTCAGATCAAAAGAACACTGAAGCTTTCTTT
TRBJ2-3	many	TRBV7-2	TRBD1	CASSLAGTDSTDTQYF	TGTGCCAGCAGCTTAGCGGGGACAGATAGCACAGATACGCAGTATTTT
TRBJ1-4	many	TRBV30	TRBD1	CAWSQGAVNEKLFF	TGTGCCTGGAGTCAGGGGGCGGTGAATGAAAAACTGTTTTTT
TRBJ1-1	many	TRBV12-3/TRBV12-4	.	CASSPRDGRANTEAFF	TGTGCCAGCAGTCCCCGGGATGGCAGAGCTAACACTGAAGCTTTCTTT
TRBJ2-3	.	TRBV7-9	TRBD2	CASSRGDGGADTQYF	TGTGCCAGCAGCCGGGGGGACGGGGGTGCAGATACGCAGTATTTT
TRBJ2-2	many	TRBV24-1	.	CATSDFGDTGELFF	TGTGCCACCAGTGATTTCGGGGACACCGGGGAGCTGTTTTTT
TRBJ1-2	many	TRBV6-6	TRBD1	CASSSTGGENYGYTF	TGTGCCAGCAGTTCCACAGGGGGTGAGAACTATGGCTACACCTTC
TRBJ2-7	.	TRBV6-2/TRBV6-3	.	CASSPVSYEQYF	TGTGCCAGCAGTCCGGTTTCCTACGAGCAGTACTTC
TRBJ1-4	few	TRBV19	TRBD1	CASSPDRGDEKLFF	TGTGCCAGTAGTCCGGACAGGGGGGATGAAAAACTGTTTTTT